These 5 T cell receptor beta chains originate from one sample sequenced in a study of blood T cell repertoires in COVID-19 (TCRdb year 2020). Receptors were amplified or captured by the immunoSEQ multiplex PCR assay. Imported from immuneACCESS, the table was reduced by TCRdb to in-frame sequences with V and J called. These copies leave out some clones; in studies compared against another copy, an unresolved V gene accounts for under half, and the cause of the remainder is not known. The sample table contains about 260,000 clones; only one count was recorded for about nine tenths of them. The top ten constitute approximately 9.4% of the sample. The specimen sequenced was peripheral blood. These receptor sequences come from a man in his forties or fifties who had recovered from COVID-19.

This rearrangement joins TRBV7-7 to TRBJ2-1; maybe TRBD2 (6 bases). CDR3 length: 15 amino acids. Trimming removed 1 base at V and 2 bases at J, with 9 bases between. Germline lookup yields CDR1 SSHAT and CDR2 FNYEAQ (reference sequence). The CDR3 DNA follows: TGTGCCAGCAGCTTAGAGACTAGTCCCTACAATGAGCAGTTCTTC. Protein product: CASSLETSPYNEQFF.

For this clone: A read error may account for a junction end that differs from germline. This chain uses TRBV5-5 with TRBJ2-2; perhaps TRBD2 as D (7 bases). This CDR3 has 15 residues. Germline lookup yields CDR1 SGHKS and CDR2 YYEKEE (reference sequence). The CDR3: CARSLGGGGTGELFF. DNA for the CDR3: TGTGCCCGCAGCCTGGGAGGGGGGGGGACCGGGGAGCTGTTTTTT.

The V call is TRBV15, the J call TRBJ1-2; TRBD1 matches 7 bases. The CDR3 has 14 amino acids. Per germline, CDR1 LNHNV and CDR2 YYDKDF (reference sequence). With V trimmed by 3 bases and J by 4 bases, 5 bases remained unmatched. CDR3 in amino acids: CATSRDRTPYGYTF. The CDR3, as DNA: TGTGCCACCAGCAGGGACAGGACCCCCTATGGCTACACCTTC.

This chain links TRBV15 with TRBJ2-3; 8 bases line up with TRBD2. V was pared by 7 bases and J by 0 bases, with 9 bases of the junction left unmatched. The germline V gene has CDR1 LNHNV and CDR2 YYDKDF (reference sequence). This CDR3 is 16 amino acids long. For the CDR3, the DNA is TGTGCCACCAAGCCGGGGGGGACCTTTAGCACAGATACGCAGTATTTT. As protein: CATKPGGTFSTDTQYF. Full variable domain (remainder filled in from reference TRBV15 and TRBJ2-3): DAMVIQNPRYQVTQFGKPVTLSCSQTLNHNVMYWYQQKSSQAPKLLFHYYDKDFNNEADTPDNFQSRRPNTSFCFLDIRSPGLGDTAMYLCATKPGGTFSTDTQYFGPGTRLTVL.

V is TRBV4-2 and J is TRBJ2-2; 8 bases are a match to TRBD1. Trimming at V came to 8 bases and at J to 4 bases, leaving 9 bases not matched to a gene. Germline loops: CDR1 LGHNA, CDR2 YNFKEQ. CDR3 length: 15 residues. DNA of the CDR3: TGTGCCAGCGAAGGGCAGGGGGCGGGCACCGGGGAGCTGTTTTTT. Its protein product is CASEGQGAGTGELFF.